This T cell receptor (beta chain) was sequenced in a study of spatial heterogeneity in lung cancer. General study findings and limits: Detection of ubiquitous tumor TCRs in blood was higher at resection than follow-up.

To note about this clonotype: As yet, its antigen is unknown. The CDR3 does not close with the conserved phenylalanine or tryptophan, likely indicating a read error.

The CDR3 extends over 15 amino acids. Trimming took 6 bases from V and 4 from J; bases not matched to a gene: 9. TCRdb passed the 5' RACE reads through MiXCR, listing each CDR3 protein once. The sample consists of fewer than 65,000 distinct CDR3 sequences, nearly 6.5% of them appearing once. Time point denoted: sample taken at primary tumor resection. The rearrangement links TRBV12-3 or TRBV12-4 to TRBJ2-3, with 8 positions matching TRBD2. The starting material was PBMCs, obtained at surgery. The receptor comes from a female donor with early-stage non-small cell lung cancer. The CDR3 DNA reads as TGTGCCAGCAGCTTACCAGCGGGAGTCCCAGATACGCAGTATCTT. This sequence encodes CASSLPAGVPDTQYL.